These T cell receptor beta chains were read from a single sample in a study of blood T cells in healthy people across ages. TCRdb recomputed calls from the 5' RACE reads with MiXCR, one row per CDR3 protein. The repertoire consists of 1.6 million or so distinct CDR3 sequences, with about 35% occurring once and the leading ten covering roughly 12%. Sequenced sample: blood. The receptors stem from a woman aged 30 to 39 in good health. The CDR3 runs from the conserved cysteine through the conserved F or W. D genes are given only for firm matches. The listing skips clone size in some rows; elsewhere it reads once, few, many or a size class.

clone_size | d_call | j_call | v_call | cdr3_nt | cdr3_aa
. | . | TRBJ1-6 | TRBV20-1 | TGCAGTGCTCTGAGCTCCTATAATTCACCCCTCCACTTT | CSALSSYNSPLHF
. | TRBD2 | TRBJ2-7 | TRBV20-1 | TGCAGTGCTAGAGATAGGCGAGCGGGGGCAGGATACGAGCAGTACTTC | CSARDRRAGAGYEQYF
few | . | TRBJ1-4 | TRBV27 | TGTGCCAGCAGTTTCGGCCTAACAGGTGAAAAACTGTTTTTT | CASSFGLTGEKLFF
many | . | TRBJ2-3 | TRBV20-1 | TGCAGTGCTAGCTTGGGGGCCACAGATACGCAGTATTTT | CSASLGATDTQYF
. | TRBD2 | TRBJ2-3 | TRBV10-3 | TGTGCCATCAGTGGTAAGGGACTAGCAGCTGATACGCAGTATTTT | CAISGKGLAADTQYF
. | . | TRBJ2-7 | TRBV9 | TGTGCCAGCAGCCTCGGCCCGAGTAGGGGCCTCTACGAGCAGTACTTC | CASSLGPSRGLYEQYF
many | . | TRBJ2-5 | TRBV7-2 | TGTGCCAGCAGCTCTGCGGGGGCGGGGGAGACCCAGTACTTC | CASSSAGAGETQYF
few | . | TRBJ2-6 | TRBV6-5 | TGTGCCAGCAGTTACTCGATGGGGGTCGGCTCTGGGGCCAACGTCCTGACTTTC | CASSYSMGVGSGANVLTF
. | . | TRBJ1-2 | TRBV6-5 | TGTGCCAGCAGTTACCCAGGGCAGGGAGACTATGGCTACACCTTC | CASSYPGQGDYGYTF
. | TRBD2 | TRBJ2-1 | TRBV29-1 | TGCAGCTCCCGCGCGGGGGATTACAATGAGCAGTTCTTC | CSSRAGDYNEQFF
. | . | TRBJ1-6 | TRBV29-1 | TGCAGCGCTGCTATAGGGGATAATAATTCACCCCTCCACTTT | CSAAIGDNNSPLHF
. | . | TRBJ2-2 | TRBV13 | TGTGCCAGCAGCATCCGTCAGCAGAACACCGGGGAGCTGTTTTTT | CASSIRQQNTGELFF
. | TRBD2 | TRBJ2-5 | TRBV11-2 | TGTGCCAGCAGGGATAGTGCGGGAGGTACGACCCAGTACTTC | CASRDSAGGTTQYF
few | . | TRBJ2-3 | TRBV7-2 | TGTGCCAGCAGCCCTTTCTGGGAGGTCGATACGCAGTATTTT | CASSPFWEVDTQYF
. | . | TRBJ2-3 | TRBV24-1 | TGTGCCACCAGTGATTTGGCGGGGAGCACAGATACGCAGTATTTT | CATSDLAGSTDTQYF
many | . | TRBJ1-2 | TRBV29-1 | TGCAGCGTTGAAGTTCCCGATCCCCCAGGGAGGGACTATGGCTACACCTTC | CSVEVPDPPGRDYGYTF
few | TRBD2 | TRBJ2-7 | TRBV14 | TGTGCCAGCAGCCCGTGGGGGAGGGCCTACGAGCAGTACTTC | CASSPWGRAYEQYF
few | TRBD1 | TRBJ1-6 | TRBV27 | TGTGCCAGCAGTTTATTGGGACAGGCAGAGTCACCCCTCCACTTT | CASSLLGQAESPLHF
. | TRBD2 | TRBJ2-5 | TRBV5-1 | TGCGCCAGCAGCTTGGCACTAGCGGTTCGAGAGACCCAGTACTTC | CASSLALAVRETQYF
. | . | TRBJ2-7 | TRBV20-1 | TGCAGTGCTAGAGATCCAAGCGGAGCTGGTCACGAGCAGTACTTC | CSARDPSGAGHEQYF
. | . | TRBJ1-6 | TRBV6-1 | TGTGCCAGCAGATTAGGACACTATAATTCACCCCTCCACTTT | CASRLGHYNSPLHF
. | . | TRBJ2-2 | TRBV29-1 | TGCAGCGCCGTTGGTACCGAGTTCACCGGGGAGCTGTTTTTT | CSAVGTEFTGELFF
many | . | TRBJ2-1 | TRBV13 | TGTGCCAGCAGCTTAGCCGGGGGTGTCTCCTACAATGAGCAGTTCTTC | CASSLAGGVSYNEQFF
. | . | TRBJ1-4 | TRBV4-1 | TGCGCCAGCAGCCAAGTGCTCGCGGGGCTAGGGAAACTGTTTTTT | CASSQVLAGLGKLFF
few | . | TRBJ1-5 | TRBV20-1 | TGCAGTGCTAGCCCCATGGACTCCAATCAGCCCCAGCATTTT | CSASPMDSNQPQHF
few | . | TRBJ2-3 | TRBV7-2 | TGTGCCAGCAGCTTCACCGGCCATACGCAGTATTTT | CASSFTGHTQYF
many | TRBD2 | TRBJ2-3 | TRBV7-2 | TGTGCCAGCAGCTTAGGCCTGGCGGGAGGGAGCACAGATACGCAGTATTTT | CASSLGLAGGSTDTQYF
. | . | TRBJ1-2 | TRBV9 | TGTGCCAGCAGCACGCGGACAGAATGGGGTAAAAACTATGGCTACACCTTC | CASSTRTEWGKNYGYTF
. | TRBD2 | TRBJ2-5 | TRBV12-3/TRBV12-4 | TGTGCCAGCAGTCCCGTTATTAGGGAGATGGGAGGGGAGACCCAGTACTTC | CASSPVIREMGGETQYF
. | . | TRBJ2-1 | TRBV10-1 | TGCGCCAGCAGTGAGGTGCCAGTCCCCTACAATGAGCAGTTCTTC | CASSEVPVPYNEQFF
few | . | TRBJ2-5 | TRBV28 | TGTGCCAGCAGTTTAGGGGGGGACACCCAAGAGACCCAGTACTTC | CASSLGGDTQETQYF
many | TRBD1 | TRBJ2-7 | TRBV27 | TGTGCCAGCAGTTTAGGGGGACAGGGGATCCACGAGCAGTACTTC | CASSLGGQGIHEQYF
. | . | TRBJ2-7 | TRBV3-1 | TGTGCCAGCAGCCAAGTTGGCGGAGTCTCCTACGAGCAGTACTTC | CASSQVGGVSYEQYF
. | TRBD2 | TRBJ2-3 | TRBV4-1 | TGCGCCAGCAGCCAAGTCCCTAGCGGGGGGCGCACAGATACGCAGTATTTT | CASSQVPSGGRTDTQYF
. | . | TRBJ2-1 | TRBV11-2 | TGTGCCAGCAGCTTAGTTTCCTCCTTTGAGCAGTTCTTC | CASSLVSSFEQFF
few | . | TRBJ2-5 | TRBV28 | TGTGCCAGCAGAAGACAGCCAGCCGTGGCGGAGACCCAGTACTTC | CASRRQPAVAETQYF
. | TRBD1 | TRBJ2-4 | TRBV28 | TGTGCCAGCACAACAGGGGTCATTCAGTACTTC | CASTTGVIQYF
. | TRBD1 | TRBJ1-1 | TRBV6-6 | TGTGCCAGCAGTCGTGGGACAGGGTCACCCACTGAAGCTTTCTTT | CASSRGTGSPTEAFF
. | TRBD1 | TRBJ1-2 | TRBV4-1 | TGCGCCAGCAGCCAAATTCTAGGGACAGGCGGCATTGCCACGGATGGCTACACCTTC | CASSQILGTGGIATDGYTF
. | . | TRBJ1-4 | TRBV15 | TGTGCCACCAGCAGAGTTGGGTTCGAAAAACTGTTTTTT | CATSRVGFEKLFF
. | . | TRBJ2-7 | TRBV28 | TGTGCCAGCAGTTTCGCCGACACGAGCTCCTACGAGCAGTACTTC | CASSFADTSSYEQYF
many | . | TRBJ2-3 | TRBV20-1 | TGCAGTGCTAGAGGGGCGGGTCGTGGTGGCACAGATACGCAGTATTTT | CSARGAGRGGTDTQYF
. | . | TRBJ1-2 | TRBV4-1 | TGCGCCAGCAGCCAAGCAGGCTCCTATGGCTACACCTTC | CASSQAGSYGYTF
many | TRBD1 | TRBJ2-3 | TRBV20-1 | TGCAGTGCTAGAGATAGGGCCAGGGGGCCAGATACGCAGTATTTT | CSARDRARGPDTQYF
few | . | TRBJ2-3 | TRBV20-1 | TGCAGTGCTCCGAGCAGGGGGGGCGGGGGTACGCAGTATTTT | CSAPSRGGGGTQYF
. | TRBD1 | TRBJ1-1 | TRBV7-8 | TGTGCCAGCAGCCATGGGACAGGGGGATTCACTGAAGCTTTCTTT | CASSHGTGGFTEAFF
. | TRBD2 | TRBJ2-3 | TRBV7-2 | TGTGCCAGCAGCCCCGGACTAGTTGGGGGGGATACGCAGTATTTT | CASSPGLVGGDTQYF
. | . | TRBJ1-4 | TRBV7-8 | TGTGCCAGCAGGGTAGGGAGTTCGGCTAATGAAAAGCTGTTTTTT | CASRVGSSANEKLFF
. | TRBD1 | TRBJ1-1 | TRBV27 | TGTGCCAGCAGGCCTCTCGGGACAGGGGGCGCCTGGGACACTGAAGCTTTCTTT | CASRPLGTGGAWDTEAFF
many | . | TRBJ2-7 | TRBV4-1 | TGCGCCAGCAGCCAAAGGGACCGGGAGTACGAGCAGTACTTC | CASSQRDREYEQYF
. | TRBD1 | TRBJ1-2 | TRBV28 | TGTGCCAGCAGTCTTACCGGGACAGGGGGCTTTGGCTACACCTTC | CASSLTGTGGFGYTF
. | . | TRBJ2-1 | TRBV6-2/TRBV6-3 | TGTGCCAGCGGACTCGGGACGGCCTTCTACAATGAGCAGTTCTTC | CASGLGTAFYNEQFF
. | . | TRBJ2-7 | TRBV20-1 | TGCAGTGCTAGAGACCACTACGAGCAGTACTTC | CSARDHYEQYF
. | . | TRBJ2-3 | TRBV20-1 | TGCAGTGCCATCGGCCCCTACGGGACAGATACGCAGTATTTT | CSAIGPYGTDTQYF